The rows below give T cell receptor beta chains drawn from one sample of a study of T cells after yellow fever vaccination. Each CDR3 protein is one row after TCRdb ran MiXCR on the 5' RACE reads. Of under 600,000 distinct CDR3 sequences listed, about 13% are singletons. Sequencing was performed on PBMCs, taken on the day of the yellow fever booster vaccination. All receptors come from a man aged 25 to 40 who received the YFV17D yellow fever vaccine. CDR3s include the opening cysteine and the closing phenylalanine or tryptophan. The order of the fields is clone size, V gene, D gene, J gene, CDR3 DNA, CDR3 protein. D genes are given only for firm matches. Clone size appears in some rows only: once, few, many, or a class for an expanded clone.

few	TRBV6-5	-	TRBJ2-1	TGTGCCAGCAGTTACTCGGGGGCTAGGTACAATGAGCAGTTCTTC	CASSYSGARYNEQFF
-	TRBV12-3/TRBV12-4	TRBD1	TRBJ1-2	TGTGCCAGCAGTTCCCCGGACAGGGGGTGGTTAGGCTACACCTTC	CASSSPDRGWLGYTF
many	TRBV7-9	-	TRBJ2-7	TGTGCCAGCAGCTTTGGCGGCCCCGTGGGCTACGAGCAGTACTTC	CASSFGGPVGYEQYF
few	TRBV4-3	-	TRBJ2-7	TGCGCCAGCAGCCAAGTCGCGTACTACGAGCAGTACTTC	CASSQVAYYEQYF
-	TRBV14	-	TRBJ2-6	TGTGCCAGCGCGACCTCTGGGGCCAACGTCCTGACTTTC	CASATSGANVLTF
few	TRBV5-4	-	TRBJ1-4	TGTGCCGCCAAATCCTTAGGGGGTGAAAAACTGTTTTTT	CAAKSLGGEKLFF
-	TRBV5-4	TRBD2	TRBJ2-1	TGTGCCAGCAGCCAGACTAGCGGGAGGACCCATGAGCAGTTCTTC	CASSQTSGRTHEQFF
-	TRBV7-7	-	TRBJ2-5	TGTGCTAGCAGCCAGAATGAGGGGAACCAAGAGACCCAGTACTTC	CASSQNEGNQETQYF
few	TRBV18	TRBD2	TRBJ2-3	TGTGCCAGCTCAGCGGCAGAATATCCGGGACTAGCGGGAGTGGATACGCAGTATTTT	CASSAAEYPGLAGVDTQYF
many	TRBV25-1	-	TRBJ1-6	TGTGCCAGCAGTGAACAGGGCGTTTCACCCCTCCACTTT	CASSEQGVSPLHF
many	TRBV9	TRBD2	TRBJ2-5	TGTGCCAGCAGCGCCCGACTAGCGGGAAACGGAGAGACCCAGTACTTC	CASSARLAGNGETQYF
once	TRBV29-1	-	TRBJ2-5	TGCAGCGGCAGAAACAGAGTTGGGGGAGAAGAGACCCAGTACTTC	CSGRNRVGGEETQYF
many	TRBV6-1	-	TRBJ2-2	TGTGCCAGCACCGGACAGCTATTCGGGGAGCTGTTTTTT	CASTGQLFGELFF
few	TRBV29-1	TRBD2	TRBJ2-7	TGCAGCGTTGAAGCTAGCGGGTTCGACGAGCAGTACTTC	CSVEASGFDEQYF
few	TRBV6-1	-	TRBJ1-1	TGTGCCAGCAGGGACGGAAGTGGGTACACTGAAGCTTTCTTT	CASRDGSGYTEAFF
-	TRBV2	-	TRBJ1-2	TGTGCCATTCCGGGGGTCGAAGTAGGCTACACCTTC	CAIPGVEVGYTF
-	TRBV7-9	-	TRBJ2-3	TGTGCCAGCAGCTTTCCCTCCGTTCCCAGGGTCACAGATACGCAGTATTTT	CASSFPSVPRVTDTQYF
few	TRBV18	TRBD1	TRBJ1-2	TGTGCCAGCTCACCCACCGGGACAGGTGGATTTCCAAAATTC	CASSPTGTGGFPKF
few	TRBV27	TRBD1	TRBJ2-7	TGTGCCAGCAGTAAACAGGGGGCTTCCGAGCAGTACTTC	CASSKQGASEQYF
few	TRBV6-2/TRBV6-3	TRBD2	TRBJ2-1	TGTGCCAGCAGTTACTGGGCGGGAGACTACAATGAGCAGTTCTTC	CASSYWAGDYNEQFF
many	TRBV5-1	-	TRBJ2-2	TGCGCCAGCAGCTTGGAGCCCACCGGGGAGCTGTTTTTT	CASSLEPTGELFF
-	TRBV3-1	-	TRBJ2-2	TGTGCCAGCAGCCCCCTAGTCCTAGGCCACACCGGGGAGCTGTTTTTT	CASSPLVLGHTGELFF